This T cell receptor (beta chain) is from a study of shared T cell receptors in the human thymus. This clone was counted a few times. Generated by immunoSEQ multiplex PCR, the TCRdb table keeps only in-frame clones and is missing some. The sample shows 450,000 to 650,000 clones, more than 75% of them seen only once. The sample was also linked to a second study, of human thymus T cells. That work states: Thymus tissue was removed during corrective cardiac surgery. Highly overlapping thymic repertoires among unrelated individuals were reported in related research.

The source of this sequence is a boy younger than two with a congenital heart defect. What was sequenced was thymocytes.

The CDR3 loop is CASSLTAGDTQYF. The CDR3 bases are TGCGCCAGCAGCCTCACGGCAGGGGATACGCAGTATTTT. V gene TRBV5-1 combines with J gene TRBJ2-3; a weak D match, TRBD1 (5 bases). Germline loops: CDR1 SGHRS, CDR2 YFSETQ. The CDR3 has 13 amino acids. Trimming shortened V by 4 bases and J by 6 bases, and 12 bases separated the two germline ends.